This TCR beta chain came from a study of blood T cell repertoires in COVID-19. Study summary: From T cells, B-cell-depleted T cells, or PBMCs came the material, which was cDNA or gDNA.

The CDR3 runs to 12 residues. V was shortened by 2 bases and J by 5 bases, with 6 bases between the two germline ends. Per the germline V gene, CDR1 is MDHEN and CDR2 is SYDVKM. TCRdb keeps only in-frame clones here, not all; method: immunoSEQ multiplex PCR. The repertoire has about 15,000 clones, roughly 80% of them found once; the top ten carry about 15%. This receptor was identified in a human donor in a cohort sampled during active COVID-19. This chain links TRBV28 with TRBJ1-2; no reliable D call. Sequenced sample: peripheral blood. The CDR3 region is CASSLEGYGYTF. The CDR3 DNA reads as TGTGCCAGCAGTTTAGAGGGTTATGGCTACACCTTC.